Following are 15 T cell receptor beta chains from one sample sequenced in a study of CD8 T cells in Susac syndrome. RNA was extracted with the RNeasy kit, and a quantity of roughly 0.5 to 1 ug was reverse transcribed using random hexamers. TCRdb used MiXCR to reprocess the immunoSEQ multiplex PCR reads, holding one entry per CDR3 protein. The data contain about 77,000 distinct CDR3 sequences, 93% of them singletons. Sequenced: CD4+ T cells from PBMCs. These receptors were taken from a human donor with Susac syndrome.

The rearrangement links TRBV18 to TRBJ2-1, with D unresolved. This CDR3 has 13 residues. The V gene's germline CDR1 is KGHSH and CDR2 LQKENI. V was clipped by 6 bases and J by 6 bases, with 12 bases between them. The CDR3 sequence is CASSLLNFNEQFF. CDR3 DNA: TGTGCCAGCTCGCTCCTGAACTTCAATGAGCAGTTCTTC.

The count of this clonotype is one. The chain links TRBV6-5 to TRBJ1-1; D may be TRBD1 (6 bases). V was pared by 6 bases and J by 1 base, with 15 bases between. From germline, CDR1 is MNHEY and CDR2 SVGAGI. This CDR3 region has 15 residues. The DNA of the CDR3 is TGTGCCAGCAGGAGAAACAGGGAGGGGAACACTGAAGCTTTCTTT. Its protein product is CASRRNREGNTEAFF.

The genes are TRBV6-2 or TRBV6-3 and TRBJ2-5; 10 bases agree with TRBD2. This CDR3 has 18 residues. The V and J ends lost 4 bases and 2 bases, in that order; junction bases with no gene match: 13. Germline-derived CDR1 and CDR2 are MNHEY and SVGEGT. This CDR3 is CASSWGLARHSRQETQYF. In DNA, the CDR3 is TGTGCCAGCAGTTGGGGACTAGCGAGACATAGCCGACAAGAGACCCAGTACTTC.

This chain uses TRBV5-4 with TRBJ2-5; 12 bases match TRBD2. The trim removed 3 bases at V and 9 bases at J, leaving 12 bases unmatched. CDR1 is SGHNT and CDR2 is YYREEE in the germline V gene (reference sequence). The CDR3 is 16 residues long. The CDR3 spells CASSSSLAGGPGAQYF. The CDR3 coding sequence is TGTGCCAGCAGCTCCAGTCTAGCGGGAGGGCCGGGGGCCCAGTACTTC.

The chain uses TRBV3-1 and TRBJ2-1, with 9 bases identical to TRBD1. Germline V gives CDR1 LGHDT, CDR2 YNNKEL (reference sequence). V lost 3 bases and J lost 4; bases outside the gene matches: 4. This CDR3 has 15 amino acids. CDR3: CASSHLGQGYNEQFF. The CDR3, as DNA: TGTGCCAGCAGCCATCTTGGACAGGGGTACAATGAGCAGTTCTTC.

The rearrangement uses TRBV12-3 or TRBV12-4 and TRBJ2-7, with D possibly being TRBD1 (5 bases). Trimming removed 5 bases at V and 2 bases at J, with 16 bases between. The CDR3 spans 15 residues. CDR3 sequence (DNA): TGTGCCAGCAGTGAGTGGGGCAGGGCGGCCTACGAGCAGTACTTC. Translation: CASSEWGRAAYEQYF.

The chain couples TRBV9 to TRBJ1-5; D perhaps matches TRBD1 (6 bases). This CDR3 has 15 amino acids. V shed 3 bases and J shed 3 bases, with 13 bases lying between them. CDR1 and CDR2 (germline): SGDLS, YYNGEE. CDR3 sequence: CASSAGGQINQPQHF. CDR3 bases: TGTGCCAGCAGCGCCGGTGGACAGATCAATCAGCCCCAGCATTTT.

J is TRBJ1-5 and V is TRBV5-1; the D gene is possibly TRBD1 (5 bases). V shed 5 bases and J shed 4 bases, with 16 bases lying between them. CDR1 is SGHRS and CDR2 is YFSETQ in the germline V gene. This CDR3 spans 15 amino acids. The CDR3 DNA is TGCGCCAGCAGAGCGACGGTGGGGCCGAATCAGCCCCAGCATTTT. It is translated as CASRATVGPNQPQHF.

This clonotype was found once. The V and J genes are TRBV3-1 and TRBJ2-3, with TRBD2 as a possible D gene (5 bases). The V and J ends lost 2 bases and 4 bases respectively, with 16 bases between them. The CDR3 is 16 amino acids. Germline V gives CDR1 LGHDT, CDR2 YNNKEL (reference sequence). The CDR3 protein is CASSQSEGFPSDTQYF. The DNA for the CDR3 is TGTGCCAGCAGCCAATCAGAGGGATTTCCATCAGATACGCAGTATTTT.

DNA of the CDR3: TGTGCCAGCAGGACCGCTAACTATGGCTACACCTTC. Translated: CASRTANYGYTF. The genes are TRBV6-5 and TRBJ1-2; D is unresolved. Germline CDR1 reads MNHEY; CDR2 reads SVGAGI. The CDR3 has 12 amino acids. Trimming removed 6 bases at V and 0 bases at J, with 5 bases between.

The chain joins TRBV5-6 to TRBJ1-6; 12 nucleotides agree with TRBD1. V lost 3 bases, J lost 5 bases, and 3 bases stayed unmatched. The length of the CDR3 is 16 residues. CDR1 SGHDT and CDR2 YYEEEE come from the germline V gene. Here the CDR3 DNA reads TGTGCCAGCAGCTACTGGGACAGGGGGCATAATTCACCCCTCCACTTT. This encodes CASSYWDRGHNSPLHF.

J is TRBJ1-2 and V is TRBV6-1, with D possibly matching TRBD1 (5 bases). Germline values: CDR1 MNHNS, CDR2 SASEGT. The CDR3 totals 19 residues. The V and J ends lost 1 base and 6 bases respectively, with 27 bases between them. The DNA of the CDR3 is TGTGCCAGCAGTGAAGGTCAGGCGACATGGGGGATATTCCGAGATGGCTACACCTTC. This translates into CASSEGQATWGIFRDGYTF.

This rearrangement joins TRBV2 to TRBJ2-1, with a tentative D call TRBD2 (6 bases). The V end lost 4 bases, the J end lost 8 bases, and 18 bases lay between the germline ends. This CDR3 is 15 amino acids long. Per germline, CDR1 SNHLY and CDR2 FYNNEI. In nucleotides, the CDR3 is TGTGCCAGCAGTGGGAACGGACTAAGGAGCGATGAGCAGTTCTTC. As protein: CASSGNGLRSDEQFF.

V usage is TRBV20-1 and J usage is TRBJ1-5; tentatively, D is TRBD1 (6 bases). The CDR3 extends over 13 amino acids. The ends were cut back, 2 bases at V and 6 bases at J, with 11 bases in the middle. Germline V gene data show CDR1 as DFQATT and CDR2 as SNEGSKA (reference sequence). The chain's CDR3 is CSARLGAIQPQHF. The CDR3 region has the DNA TGCAGTGCTAGATTGGGGGCGATTCAGCCCCAGCATTTT.

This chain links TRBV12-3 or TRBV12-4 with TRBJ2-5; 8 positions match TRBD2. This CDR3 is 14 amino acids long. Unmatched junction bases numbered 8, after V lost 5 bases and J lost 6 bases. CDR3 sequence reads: CASSPGGALKTQYF. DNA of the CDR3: TGTGCCAGCAGTCCCGGGGGGGCATTGAAGACCCAGTACTTC.